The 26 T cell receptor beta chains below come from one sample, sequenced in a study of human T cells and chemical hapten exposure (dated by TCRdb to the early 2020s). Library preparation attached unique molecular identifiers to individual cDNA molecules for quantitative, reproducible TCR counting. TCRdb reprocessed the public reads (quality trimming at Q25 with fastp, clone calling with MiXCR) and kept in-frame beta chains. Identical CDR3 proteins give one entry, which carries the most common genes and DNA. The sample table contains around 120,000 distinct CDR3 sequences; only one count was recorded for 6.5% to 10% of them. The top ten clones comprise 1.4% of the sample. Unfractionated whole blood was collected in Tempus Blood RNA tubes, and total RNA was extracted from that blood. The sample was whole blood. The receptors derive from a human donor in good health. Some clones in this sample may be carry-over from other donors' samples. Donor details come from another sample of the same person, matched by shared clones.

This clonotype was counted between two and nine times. Here the CDR3 reads CSARDSRGASTEAFF. The CDR3 coding sequence is TGCAGTGCTAGAGATTCGAGAGGGGCATCCACTGAAGCTTTCTTT. The chain joins TRBV20-1 to TRBJ1-1; perhaps TRBD1 as D (5 bases). This CDR3 is 15 amino acids long. Germline loops: CDR1 DFQATT, CDR2 SNEGSKA (reference sequence). Trimming took 0 bases from V and 4 from J, leaving 15 bases between them.

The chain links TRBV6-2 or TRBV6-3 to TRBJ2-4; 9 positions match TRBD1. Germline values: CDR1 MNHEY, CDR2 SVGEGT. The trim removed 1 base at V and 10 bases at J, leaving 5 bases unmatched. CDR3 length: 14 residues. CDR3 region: CASSYFRTGVIQYF. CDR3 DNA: TGTGCCAGCAGTTACTTCAGGACAGGGGTAATTCAGTACTTC.

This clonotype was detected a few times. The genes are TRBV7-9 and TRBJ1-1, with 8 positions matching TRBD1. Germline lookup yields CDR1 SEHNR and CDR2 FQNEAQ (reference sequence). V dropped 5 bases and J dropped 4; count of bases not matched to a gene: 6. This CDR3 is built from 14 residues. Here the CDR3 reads CASSGTGPGTEAFF. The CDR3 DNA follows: TGTGCCAGCAGCGGGACAGGCCCGGGCACTGAAGCTTTCTTT.

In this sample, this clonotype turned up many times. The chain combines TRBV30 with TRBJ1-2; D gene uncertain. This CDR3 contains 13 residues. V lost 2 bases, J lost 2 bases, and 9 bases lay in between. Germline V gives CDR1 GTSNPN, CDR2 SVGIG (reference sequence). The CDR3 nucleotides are TGTGCCTGGAGTCCCGACGGAAACTATGGCTACACCTTC. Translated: CAWSPDGNYGYTF.

In DNA form, the CDR3 reads TGTGCCAGCAGCCACGGACAGGACCAAGAGACCCAGTACTTC. It specifies CASSHGQDQETQYF. The chain couples TRBV5-5 to TRBJ2-5, with 7 positions matching TRBD1. V shed 4 bases, J shed 0 bases, and the junction held 3 bases outside the gene matches. Germline CDR1 is SGHKS and CDR2 is YYEKEE (reference sequence). This CDR3 is 14 amino acids long.

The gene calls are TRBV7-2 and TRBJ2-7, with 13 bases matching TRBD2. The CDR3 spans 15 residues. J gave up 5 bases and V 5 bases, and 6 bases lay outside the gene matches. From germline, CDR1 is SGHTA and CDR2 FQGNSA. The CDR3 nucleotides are TGTGCCAGCAGCGTAACTAGCGGGAGGGCCCACGAGCAGTACTTC. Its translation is CASSVTSGRAHEQYF. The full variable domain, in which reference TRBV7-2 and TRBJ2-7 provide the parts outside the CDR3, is GAGVSQSPSNKVTEKGKDVELRCDPISGHTALYWYRQSLGQGLEFLIYFQGNSAPDKSGLPSDRFSAERTGGSVSTLTIQRTQQEDSAVYLCASSVTSGRAHEQYFGPGTRLTVT.

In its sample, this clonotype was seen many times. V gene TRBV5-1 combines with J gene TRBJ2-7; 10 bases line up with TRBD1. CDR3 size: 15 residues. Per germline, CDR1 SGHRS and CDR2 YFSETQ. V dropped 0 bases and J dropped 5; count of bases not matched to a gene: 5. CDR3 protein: CASSLEGQGNDEQYF. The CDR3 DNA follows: TGCGCCAGCAGCTTGGAGGGACAGGGGAACGACGAGCAGTACTTC. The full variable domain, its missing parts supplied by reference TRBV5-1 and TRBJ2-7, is KAGVTQTPRYLIKTRGQQVTLSCSPISGHRSVSWYQQTPGQGLQFLFEYFSETQRNKGNFPGRFSGRQFSNSRSEMNVSTLELGDSALYLCASSLEGQGNDEQYFGPGTRLTVT.

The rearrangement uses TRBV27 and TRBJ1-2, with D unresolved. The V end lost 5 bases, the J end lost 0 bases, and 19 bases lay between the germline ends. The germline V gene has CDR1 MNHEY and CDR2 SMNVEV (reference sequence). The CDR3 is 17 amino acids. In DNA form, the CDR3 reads TGTGCCAGCAGTCCCTGGCCAACCCCAGGAGCTAACTATGGCTACACCTTC. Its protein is CASSPWPTPGANYGYTF.

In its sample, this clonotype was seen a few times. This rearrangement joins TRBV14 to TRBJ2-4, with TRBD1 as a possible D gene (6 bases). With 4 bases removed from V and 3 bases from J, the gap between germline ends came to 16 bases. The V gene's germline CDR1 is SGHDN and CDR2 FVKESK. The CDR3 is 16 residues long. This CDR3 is CASSPDSPWGKNIQYF. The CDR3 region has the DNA TGTGCCAGCAGCCCGGACAGTCCCTGGGGCAAAAACATTCAGTACTTC.

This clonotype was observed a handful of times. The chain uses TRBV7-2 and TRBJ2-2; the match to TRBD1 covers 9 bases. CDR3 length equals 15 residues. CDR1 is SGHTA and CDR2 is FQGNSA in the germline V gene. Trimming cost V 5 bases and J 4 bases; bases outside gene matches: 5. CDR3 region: CASSPQGALTGELFF. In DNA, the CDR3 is TGTGCCAGCAGCCCACAGGGGGCCCTCACCGGGGAGCTGTTTTTT.

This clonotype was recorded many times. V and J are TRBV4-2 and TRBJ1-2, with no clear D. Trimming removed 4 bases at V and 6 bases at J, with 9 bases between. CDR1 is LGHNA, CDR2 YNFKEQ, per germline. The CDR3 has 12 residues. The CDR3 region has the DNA TGTGCCAGCAGCCCCCCAGGAGATGGCTACACCTTC. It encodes CASSPPGDGYTF.

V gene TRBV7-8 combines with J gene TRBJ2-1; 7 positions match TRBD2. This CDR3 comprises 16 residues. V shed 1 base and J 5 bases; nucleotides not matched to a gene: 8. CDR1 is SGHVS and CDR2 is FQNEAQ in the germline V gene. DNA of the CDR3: TGTGCCAGCAGCTTAGGAGCCGGGACTATTGACAATGAGCAGTTCTTC. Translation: CASSLGAGTIDNEQFF.

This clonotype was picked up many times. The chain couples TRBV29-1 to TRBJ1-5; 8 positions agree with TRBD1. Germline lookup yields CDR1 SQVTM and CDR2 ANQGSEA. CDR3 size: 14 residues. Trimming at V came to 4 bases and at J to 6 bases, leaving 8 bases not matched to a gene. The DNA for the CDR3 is TGCAGCGTTGTACAGGGGGGCGAAGGTCAGCCCCAGCATTTT. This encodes CSVVQGGEGQPQHF.

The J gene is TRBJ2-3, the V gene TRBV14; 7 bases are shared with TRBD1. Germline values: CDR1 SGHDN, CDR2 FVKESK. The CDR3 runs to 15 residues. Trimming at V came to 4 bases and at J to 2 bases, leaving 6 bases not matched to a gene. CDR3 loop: CASSRTTGHTDTQYF. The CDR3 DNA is TGTGCCAGCAGCCGAACGACAGGGCACACAGATACGCAGTATTTT. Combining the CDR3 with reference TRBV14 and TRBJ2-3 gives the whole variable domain EAGVTQFPSHSVIEKGQTVTLRCDPISGHDNLYWYRRVMGKEIKFLLHFVKESKQDESGMPNNRFLAERTGGTYSTLKVQPAELEDSGVYFCASSRTTGHTDTQYFGPGTRLTVL.

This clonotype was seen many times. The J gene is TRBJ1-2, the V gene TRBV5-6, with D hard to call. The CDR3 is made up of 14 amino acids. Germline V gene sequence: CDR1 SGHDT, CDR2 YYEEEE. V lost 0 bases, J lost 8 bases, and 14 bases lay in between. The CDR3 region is CASSLASPGRGYTF. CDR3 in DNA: TGTGCCAGCAGCTTGGCAAGCCCCGGGCGAGGCTACACCTTC.

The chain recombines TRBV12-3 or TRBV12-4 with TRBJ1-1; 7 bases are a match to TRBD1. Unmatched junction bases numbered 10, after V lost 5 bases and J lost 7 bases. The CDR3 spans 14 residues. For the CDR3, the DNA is TGTGCCAGCAGTCTACAGGGGCCCGTCATTGAAGCTTTCTTT. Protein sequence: CASSLQGPVIEAFF.

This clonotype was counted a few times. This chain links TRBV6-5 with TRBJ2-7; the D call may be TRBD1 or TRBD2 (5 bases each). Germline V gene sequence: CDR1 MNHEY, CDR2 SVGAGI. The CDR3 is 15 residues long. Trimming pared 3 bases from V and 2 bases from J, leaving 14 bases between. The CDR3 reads CASSYLGVGTYEQYF. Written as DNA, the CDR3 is TGTGCCAGCAGTTATTTGGGGGTGGGCACCTACGAGCAGTACTTC.

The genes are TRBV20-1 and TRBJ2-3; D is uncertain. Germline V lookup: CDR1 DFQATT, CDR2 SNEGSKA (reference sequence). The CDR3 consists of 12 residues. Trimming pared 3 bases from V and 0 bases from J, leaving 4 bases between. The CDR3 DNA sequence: TGCAGTGCTAGCCCTAGCACAGATACGCAGTATTTT. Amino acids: CSASPSTDTQYF.

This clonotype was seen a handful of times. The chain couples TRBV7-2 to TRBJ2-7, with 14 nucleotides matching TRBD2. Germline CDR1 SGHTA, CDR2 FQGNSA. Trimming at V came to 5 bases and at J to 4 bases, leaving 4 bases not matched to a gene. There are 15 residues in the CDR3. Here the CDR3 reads CASSVRTSGRYEQYF. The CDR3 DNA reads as TGTGCCAGCAGCGTAAGGACTAGCGGGAGGTACGAGCAGTACTTC.

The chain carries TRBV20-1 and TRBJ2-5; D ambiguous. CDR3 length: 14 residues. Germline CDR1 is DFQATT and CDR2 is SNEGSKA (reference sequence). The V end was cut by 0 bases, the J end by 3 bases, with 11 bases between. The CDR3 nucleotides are TGCAGTGCTAGAGATTTGAACCAAGAAGAGACCCAGTACTTC. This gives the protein CSARDLNQEETQYF.

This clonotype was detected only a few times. The CDR3 bases are TGTGCCAGCCACGACACAGATACGCAGTATTTT. The encoded protein is CASHDTDTQYF. V and J are TRBV27 and TRBJ2-3; unclear D gene. With 8 bases removed from V and 2 bases from J, the gap between germline ends came to 5 bases. Per germline, CDR1 MNHEY and CDR2 SMNVEV (reference sequence). This CDR3 contains 11 residues.

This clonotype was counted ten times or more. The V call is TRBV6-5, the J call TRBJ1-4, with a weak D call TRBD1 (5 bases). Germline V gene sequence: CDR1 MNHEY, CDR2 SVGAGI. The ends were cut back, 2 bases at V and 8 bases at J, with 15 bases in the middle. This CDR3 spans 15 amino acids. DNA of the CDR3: TGTGCCAGCAGTTACAGCAGGGACCCTATCGAAAAACTGTTTTTT. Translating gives CASSYSRDPIEKLFF.

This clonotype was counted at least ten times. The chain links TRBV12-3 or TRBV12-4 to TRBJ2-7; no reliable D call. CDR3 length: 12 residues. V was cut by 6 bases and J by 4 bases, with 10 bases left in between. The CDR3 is CASSRAGYEQYF. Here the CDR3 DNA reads TGTGCCAGCAGCCGAGCCGGGTACGAGCAGTACTTC.

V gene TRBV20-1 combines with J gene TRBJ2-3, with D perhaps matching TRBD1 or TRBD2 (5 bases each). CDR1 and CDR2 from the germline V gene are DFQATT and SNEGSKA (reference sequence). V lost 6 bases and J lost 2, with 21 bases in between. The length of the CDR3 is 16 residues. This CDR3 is CSAIRTGTAVTDTQYF. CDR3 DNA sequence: TGCAGTGCCATCCGGACCGGGACCGCCGTCACAGATACGCAGTATTTT.

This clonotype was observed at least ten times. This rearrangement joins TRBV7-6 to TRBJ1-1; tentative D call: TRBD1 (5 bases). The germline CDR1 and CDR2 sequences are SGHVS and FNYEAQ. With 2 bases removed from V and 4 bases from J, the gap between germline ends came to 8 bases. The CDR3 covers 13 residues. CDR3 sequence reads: CASSLQGGTEAFF. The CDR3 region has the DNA TGTGCCAGCAGCTTACAGGGAGGCACTGAAGCTTTCTTT.

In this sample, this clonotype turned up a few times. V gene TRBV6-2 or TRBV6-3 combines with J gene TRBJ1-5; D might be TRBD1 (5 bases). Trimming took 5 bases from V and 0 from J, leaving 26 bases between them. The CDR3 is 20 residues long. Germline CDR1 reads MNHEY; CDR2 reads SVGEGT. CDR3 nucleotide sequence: TGTGCCAGCAGTCAGCCGGATACCATTTCCGACAGCCCTAGCAATCAGCCCCAGCATTTT. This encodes CASSQPDTISDSPSNQPQHF.